The 32 T cell receptor beta chains presented below share a single source sample, sequenced in a study of shared clonotypes between healthy human individuals. Positively selected for CCR7, the CD45RO-negative cells used as naive CD8 cells excluded terminally differentiated effector memory CD45RA+ cells. The repertoire was sequenced with immunoSEQ multiplex PCR; TCRdb's copy has only in-frame clones and lacks some. The profile shows 2 million or so clones, about 95% of them singletons. Material for sequencing was naive CD8+ T cells sorted from blood. Receptors originate from a man younger than 35 in good health.

The chain links TRBV5-1 to TRBJ2-3; D might be TRBD1 or TRBD2, each matching 6 bases. The germline V and J ends were trimmed by 2 bases and 5 bases, with 12 bases remaining between them. The V gene's germline CDR1 is SGHRS and CDR2 YFSETQ. The CDR3 extends over 14 amino acids. DNA for the CDR3: TGCGCCAGCAGCTTTTGGGGGGCTGAAGATACGCAGTATTTT. This sequence encodes CASSFWGAEDTQYF.

V is TRBV7-9 and J is TRBJ2-7; 13 nucleotides match TRBD2. Trimming took 5 bases from V and 3 from J; bases not matched to a gene: 4. Germline loops: CDR1 SEHNR, CDR2 FQNEAQ (reference sequence). The CDR3 is 15 residues long. Written as DNA, the CDR3 is TGTGCCAGCAGCGTGGGGACTAGCGGGGTCTACGAGCAGTACTTC. Its protein is CASSVGTSGVYEQYF.

The V call is TRBV13, the J call TRBJ2-5; 7 positions agree with TRBD1. Germline V gives CDR1 PRHDT, CDR2 FYEKMQ (reference sequence). This CDR3 has 12 amino acids. The V and J ends lost 8 bases and 0 bases, in that order; junction bases with no gene match: 0. This CDR3 is CASGTDQETQYF. In nucleotides, the CDR3 is TGTGCCAGCGGGACAGACCAAGAGACCCAGTACTTC. The entire variable domain, with the rest obtained from reference TRBV13 and TRBJ2-5, is as follows: AAGVIQSPRHLIKEKRETATLKCYPIPRHDTVYWYQQGPGQDPQFLISFYEKMQSDKGSIPDRFSAQQFSDYHSELNMSSLELGDSALYFCASGTDQETQYFGPGTRLLVL.

The genes are TRBV6-5 and TRBJ2-7, with D possibly called TRBD1 or TRBD2 (5 bases each). CDR3 length: 13 residues. Trimming removed 10 bases at V and 0 bases at J, with 13 bases between. CDR1 and CDR2 from the germline V gene are MNHEY and SVGAGI. The CDR3 nucleotides are TGTGCCACTGGGGACGGAAGCTCCTACGAGCAGTACTTC. Translating gives CATGDGSSYEQYF.

The chain recombines TRBV11-2 with TRBJ2-3; 10 bases are shared with TRBD2. The CDR3 sequence is 16 residues long. Germline V CDR1 and CDR2: SGHAT, FQNNGV. Trimming took 1 base from V and 5 from J; bases not matched to a gene: 6. CDR3: CASSLGSGLAIDTQYF. The CDR3, as DNA: TGTGCCAGCAGCTTAGGATCGGGACTAGCGATAGATACGCAGTATTTT.

The rearrangement uses TRBV5-1 and TRBJ1-1, with a weak D call TRBD1 (5 bases). V lost 4 bases and J 3 bases, leaving 13 bases between the germline ends. Germline-derived CDR1 and CDR2 are SGHRS and YFSETQ. This CDR3 region has 14 residues. The CDR3 coding sequence is TGCGCCAGCAGCCCGGTGGGACCAGACACTGAAGCTTTCTTT. Translated: CASSPVGPDTEAFF.

Concerning this clone: Distinct nucleotide sequences in the sample also encode this CDR3. The chain combines TRBV11-2 with TRBJ2-1, with 9 bases fitting TRBD2. CDR3 length: 16 residues. Germline values: CDR1 SGHAT, CDR2 FQNNGV. Losses at the gene ends were 0 bases for V and 2 bases for J; bases not matched to a gene: 2. CDR3 loop: CASSLDAGGTYNEQFF. The CDR3 DNA reads as TGTGCCAGCAGCTTAGACGCGGGAGGGACCTACAATGAGCAGTTCTTC.

This sequence joins TRBV13 and TRBJ2-1, with TRBD2 identical over 13 bases. CDR3 length: 15 residues. The trim removed 3 bases at V and 5 bases at J, leaving 1 base unmatched. The germline CDR1 and CDR2 sequences are PRHDT and FYEKMQ (reference sequence). The CDR3 DNA is TGTGCCAGCAGCTTTGGGACTAGCGGGGACAATGAGCAGTTCTTC. Its protein product is CASSFGTSGDNEQFF.

The chain is built from TRBV5-4 and TRBJ1-5; D is ambiguous. The CDR3 is 15 amino acids. Germline CDR1 and CDR2: SGHNT and YYREEE (reference sequence). V was clipped by 2 bases and J by 6 bases, with 15 bases between them. The CDR3 DNA reads as TGTGCCAGCAGCTTTTTCGGAGAGCCCAGTCAGCCCCAGCATTTT. This codes for CASSFFGEPSQPQHF.

This chain connects TRBV10-3 to TRBJ2-7; tentatively, D is TRBD2 (6 bases). Trimming pared 3 bases from V and 6 bases from J, leaving 21 bases between. Germline CDR1 ENHRY, CDR2 SYGVKD. The CDR3 covers 16 residues. CDR3 DNA sequence: TGTGCCATCAGTGAAGGAGTTGGGGGGTATCTGGGCGAGCAGTACTTC. Residues: CAISEGVGGYLGEQYF.

The V gene is TRBV28, the J gene TRBJ2-7; 7 nucleotides align to TRBD1. Germline CDR1 is MDHEN and CDR2 is SYDVKM. Trimming at V came to 3 bases and at J to 3 bases, leaving 8 bases not matched to a gene. The length of the CDR3 is 15 residues. CDR3 nucleotide sequence: TGTGCCAGCAGTTTTACAGGGGTTTTGGACTACGAGCAGTACTTC. It yields the protein CASSFTGVLDYEQYF.

J is TRBJ2-3 and V is TRBV27, with 14 bases that match TRBD2. Germline V lookup: CDR1 MNHEY, CDR2 SMNVEV (reference sequence). The CDR3 extends over 17 amino acids. Trimming took 6 bases from V and 0 from J; bases not matched to a gene: 5. The CDR3 nucleotides are TGTGCCAGCAGCGGACTAGCGGGAGGCACTAGCACAGATACGCAGTATTTT. Amino acid sequence: CASSGLAGGTSTDTQYF.

The genes are TRBV10-1 and TRBJ1-2; perhaps TRBD1 as D (5 bases). The CDR3 totals 13 residues. The germline gives CDR1 WNHNN, CDR2 SYGVQD (reference sequence). V was cut by 3 bases and J by 4 bases, with 9 bases left in between. The CDR3 sequence is CASSETGFYGYTF. Written as DNA, the CDR3 is TGCGCCAGCAGTGAAACAGGCTTCTATGGCTACACCTTC.

The V call is TRBV7-9, the J call TRBJ2-5; D not certain. The CDR3 spans 14 residues. Trimming pared 1 base from V and 1 base from J, leaving 7 bases between. Germline V CDR1 and CDR2: SEHNR, FQNEAQ (reference sequence). The CDR3 nucleotides read TGTGCCAGCAGCTTAGACAGTACCCAAGAGACCCAGTACTTC. This gives the protein CASSLDSTQETQYF.

The chain recombines TRBV5-6 with TRBJ2-5; tentative D call: TRBD2 (6 bases). The length of the CDR3 is 15 residues. Germline-derived CDR1 and CDR2 are SGHDT and YYEEEE. Trimming cost V 0 bases and J 2 bases, with 11 bases left between them. In DNA, the CDR3 is TGTGCCAGCAGCTTGGCACCGGGAGTTCAAGAGACCCAGTACTTC. This encodes CASSLAPGVQETQYF. Full variable domain (remainder filled in from reference TRBV5-6 and TRBJ2-5): DAGVTQSPTHLIKTRGQQVTLRCSPKSGHDTVSWYQQALGQGPQFIFQYYEEEERQRGNFPDRFSGHQFPNYSSELNVNALLLGDSALYLCASSLAPGVQETQYFGPGTRLLVL.

The chain is built from TRBV2 and TRBJ2-7; D may match TRBD1 or TRBD2 (5 bases each). The germline CDR1 and CDR2 sequences are SNHLY and FYNNEI. V lost 6 bases, J lost 4 bases, and 16 bases lay in between. This CDR3 contains 14 residues. DNA of the CDR3: TGTGCCAGCAGGGGGGAGCCATTGGAGTACGAGCAGTACTTC. The encoded protein is CASRGEPLEYEQYF.

This chain joins TRBV27 and TRBJ2-3; 10 bases map to TRBD2. Germline-derived CDR1 and CDR2 are MNHEY and SMNVEV (reference sequence). The CDR3 is 15 residues long. J gave up 8 bases and V 2 bases, and 7 bases lay outside the gene matches. The CDR3 coding sequence is TGTGCCAGCAGTTTAACTAGCGGGGCCCCGGCTACGCAGTATTTT. Encoded protein: CASSLTSGAPATQYF.

This clone was seen a single time. The chain uses TRBV27 and TRBJ2-5; D may be TRBD1 (6 bases). Trimming shortened V by 8 bases and J by 5 bases, and 15 bases separated the two germline ends. This CDR3 comprises 13 residues. CDR1 and CDR2 from the germline V gene are MNHEY and SMNVEV (reference sequence). This chain's CDR3 is CASGTRGRETQYF. The DNA for the CDR3 is TGTGCCAGCGGGACCAGGGGCCGGGAGACCCAGTACTTC.

This chain joins TRBV28 and TRBJ2-3, with a tentative D call TRBD2 (6 bases). Germline V gives CDR1 MDHEN, CDR2 SYDVKM. V was cut by 2 bases and J by 4 bases, with 16 bases left in between. This CDR3 has 16 amino acids. The CDR3 DNA follows: TGTGCCAGCAGTTTAGGAAGGGGAGGTATCGCAGATACGCAGTATTTT. The encoded protein is CASSLGRGGIADTQYF.

This chain joins TRBV4-3 and TRBJ2-7; D perhaps matches TRBD2 (7 bases). Germline assignment: CDR1 LGHNA and CDR2 YSLEER. The V gene lost 0 bases and the J gene lost 1 base, with 16 bases spanning the gap. The CDR3 has 17 amino acids. Here the CDR3 reads CASSQDRGEGLSYEQYF. Written as DNA, the CDR3 is TGCGCCAGCAGCCAAGATAGGGGGGAGGGCCTGTCCTACGAGCAGTACTTC.

V and J are TRBV30 and TRBJ2-5; 7 bases match TRBD1. Trimming took 1 base from V and 1 from J; bases not matched to a gene: 9. This CDR3 comprises 16 residues. Per the germline V gene, CDR1 is GTSNPN and CDR2 is SVGIG (reference sequence). DNA of the CDR3: TGTGCCTGGAGTGAAGTTCCGGCAGGGGGCCAAGAGACCCAGTACTTC. Translation gives CAWSEVPAGGQETQYF.

V usage is TRBV19 and J usage is TRBJ2-3; D not resolved. The V gene's germline CDR1 is LNHDA and CDR2 SQIVND (reference sequence). V gave up 3 bases and J gave up 1 base, with 5 bases separating them. CDR3 length: 13 amino acids. This CDR3 reads CASSMWGTDTQYF. For the CDR3, the DNA is TGTGCCAGTAGTATGTGGGGCACAGATACGCAGTATTTT.

V and J are TRBV11-2 and TRBJ2-6; tentatively, D is TRBD1 (6 bases). Per the germline V gene, CDR1 is SGHAT and CDR2 is FQNNGV. This CDR3 contains 17 residues. V was cut by 2 bases and J by 4 bases, with 15 bases left in between. The CDR3 DNA reads as TGTGCCAGCAGCTTACCGGCAGGGGTGGACGGGGCCAACGTCCTGACTTTC. Its translation: CASSLPAGVDGANVLTF.

This rearrangement joins TRBV2 to TRBJ2-5; 10 bases match TRBD2. The CDR3 spans 13 residues. Trimming cost V 10 bases and J 1 base; bases outside gene matches: 3. Germline V gene data show CDR1 as SNHLY and CDR2 as FYNNEI. As DNA, the CDR3 is TGTGCCAACCAGCGGGAGGGCCAAGAGACCCAGTACTTC. It translates to CANQREGQETQYF.

The rearrangement links TRBV7-9 to TRBJ2-1; D might be TRBD2 (5 bases). CDR3 length equals 12 residues. Trimming shortened V by 1 base and J by 8 bases, and 6 bases separated the two germline ends. Germline CDR1 and CDR2: SEHNR and FQNEAQ (reference sequence). This chain's CDR3 is CASSLEGDEQFF. CDR3 in DNA: TGTGCCAGCAGCTTAGAGGGAGATGAGCAGTTCTTC.

V gene TRBV13 combines with J gene TRBJ2-7; TRBD1 might be the D (6 bases). The CDR3 is 14 amino acids. V was pared by 6 bases and J by 3 bases, with 15 bases between. Germline V gene data show CDR1 as PRHDT and CDR2 as FYEKMQ (reference sequence). CDR3 amino acids: CASSFRTEDYEQYF. CDR3 DNA sequence: TGTGCCAGCAGTTTTCGGACAGAAGACTACGAGCAGTACTTC.

This clone appeared a single time. The chain combines TRBV19 with TRBJ2-3; D is possibly TRBD2 (7 bases). Trimming removed 3 bases from V and 2 bases from J, with 9 bases in between. The CDR3 loop spans 14 amino acids. The germline gives CDR1 LNHDA, CDR2 SQIVND (reference sequence). In DNA, the CDR3 is TGTGCCAGTAGTATGGCGGGGGCCACAGATACGCAGTATTTT. It is translated as CASSMAGATDTQYF.

This CDR3 is CASSSDTPGDPDSPLHF. The CDR3 DNA sequence: TGTGCCAGCAGCTCTGATACCCCCGGGGACCCCGATTCACCCCTCCACTTT. The V call is TRBV5-6, the J call TRBJ1-6; weak D call: TRBD1 (5 bases). The germline V gene has CDR1 SGHDT and CDR2 YYEEEE. The V gene lost 3 bases and the J gene lost 8 bases, with 21 bases spanning the gap. This CDR3 has 17 residues.

The chain recombines TRBV28 with TRBJ1-6, with a possible D match to TRBD1 (5 bases). The V gene's germline CDR1 is MDHEN and CDR2 SYDVKM. V dropped 4 bases and J dropped 2 bases, with 15 bases sitting between them. This CDR3 has 17 residues. CDR3 sequence (DNA): TGTGCCAGCAGTTCCAGGGCCCTCGCAACCTATAATTCACCCCTCCACTTT. Encoded protein: CASSSRALATYNSPLHF.

The rearrangement uses TRBV10-2 and TRBJ2-1; the match to TRBD1 covers 9 bases. Germline CDR1 reads WSHSY; CDR2 reads SAAADI. The trim removed 1 base at V and 5 bases at J, leaving 6 bases unmatched. CDR3 length: 16 amino acids. In nucleotides, the CDR3 is TGCGCCAGCAGTGAGTTCACAGGGGGCATCCACAATGAGCAGTTCTTC. Amino acids: CASSEFTGGIHNEQFF.

The chain employs TRBV6-5 and TRBJ1-1, with D unclear. The CDR3 contains 12 residues. Trimming cost V 8 bases and J 10 bases, with 17 bases left between them. Looked up from germline, CDR1 is MNHEY and CDR2 is SVGAGI. The CDR3 loop reads CASADGVEGAFF. Here the CDR3 DNA reads TGTGCCAGCGCAGACGGGGTTGAGGGAGCTTTCTTT.

V and J are TRBV6-6 and TRBJ1-1; D is unclear. V dropped 4 bases and J dropped 6 bases, with 12 bases sitting between them. The CDR3 contains 13 residues. Germline values: CDR1 MNHNY, CDR2 SVGAGI (reference sequence). The CDR3 here is CASSSADIPEAFF. CDR3 DNA sequence: TGTGCCAGCAGTTCGGCAGACATCCCTGAAGCTTTCTTT.